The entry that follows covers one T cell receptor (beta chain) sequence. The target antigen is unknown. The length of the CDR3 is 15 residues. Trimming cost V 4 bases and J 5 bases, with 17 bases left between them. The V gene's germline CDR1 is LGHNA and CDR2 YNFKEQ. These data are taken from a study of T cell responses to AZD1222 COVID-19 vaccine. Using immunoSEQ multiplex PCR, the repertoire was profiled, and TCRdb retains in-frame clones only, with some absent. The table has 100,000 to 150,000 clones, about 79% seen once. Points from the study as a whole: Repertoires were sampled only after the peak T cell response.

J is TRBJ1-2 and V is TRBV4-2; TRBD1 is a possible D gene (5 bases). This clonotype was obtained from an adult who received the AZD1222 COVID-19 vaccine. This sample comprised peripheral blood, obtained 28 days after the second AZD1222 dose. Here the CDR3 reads CASSPNLAGQYGYTF. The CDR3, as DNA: TGTGCCAGCAGCCCTAACCTGGCAGGGCAATATGGCTACACCTTC.